Below, one TCR beta chain is given with its context. There are 15 residues in the CDR3. Losses at the gene ends were 3 bases for V and 1 base for J; bases not matched to a gene: 4. Germline V gene data show CDR1 as SGHTA and CDR2 as FQGNSA. This table comes from immunoSEQ multiplex PCR, and its TCRdb copy is limited to in-frame clones, with some not included. The top ten clones hold 4% to 6.5% of a sample with tens of thousands of clones, around 87% of them seen once. This entry is derived from a study of technical replicates of blood from a few donors. This rearrangement joins TRBV7-2 to TRBJ2-5; 8 bases fit TRBD2. This clonotype was obtained from a human donor in good health. Some clones in this sample may be carry-over from other donors' samples. What was sequenced was PBMCs. In DNA form, the CDR3 reads TGTGCCAGCAGCTTGGGTAGCGGGGCCCAAGAGACCCAGTACTTC. Amino acids: CASSLGSGAQETQYF.